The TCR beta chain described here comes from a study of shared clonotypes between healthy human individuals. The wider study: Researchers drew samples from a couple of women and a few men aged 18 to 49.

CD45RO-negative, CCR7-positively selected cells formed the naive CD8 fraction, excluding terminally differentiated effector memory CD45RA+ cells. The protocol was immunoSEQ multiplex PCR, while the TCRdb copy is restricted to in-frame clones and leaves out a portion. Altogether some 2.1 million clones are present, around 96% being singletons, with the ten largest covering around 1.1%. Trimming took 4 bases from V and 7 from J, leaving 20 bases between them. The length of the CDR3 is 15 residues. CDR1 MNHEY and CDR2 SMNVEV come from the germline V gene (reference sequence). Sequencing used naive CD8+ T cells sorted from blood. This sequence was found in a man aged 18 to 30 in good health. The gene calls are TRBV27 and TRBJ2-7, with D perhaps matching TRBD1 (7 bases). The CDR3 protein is CASSWGGTAPSEQYF. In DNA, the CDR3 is TGTGCCAGCAGTTGGGGCGGGACAGCGCCTTCTGAGCAGTACTTC.